The present T cell receptor beta chain was sequenced within a study of blood T cell repertoires in COVID-19. Remarks on this clone: The CDR3 does not close with the conserved phenylalanine or tryptophan, likely indicating a read error. It is unclear where the CDR3 begins or ends on the DNA, so no DNA is shown, and the CDR3 is as TCRdb lists it.

Per the authors' pipeline: Quantification of nucleated cells was approximated via reference gene primer amplification. Profiling relied on immunoSEQ multiplex PCR, and the TCRdb table lists in-frame clones only, not all of them. That table is the source of V, J and clone size, and D and trimming were worked out from the DNA. The table records just over 150,000 clones, 75% to 90% of them present only once. The TCR sequence derives from a human donor with acute or convalescent COVID-19. The donor label of this sample is uncertain. Sequenced material: peripheral blood.

CDR3 loop: CAISESWDSPVLYL. The chain employs TRBV10-3 and TRBJ1-5. CDR1 is ENHRY, CDR2 SYGVKD, per germline. The CDR3 contains 14 residues when both ends are counted.